The 31 T cell receptor beta chains below come from one sample, sequenced in a study of T cells in Graves' hyperthyroidism and ophthalmopathy. TCR beta CDR3 sequences were amplified from RNA transcripts. Primed by the HTBI set, a first-round RT-PCR was run on the TCR CDR3. TCRdb redid the calling of the multiplex PCR reads with MiXCR, one entry per CDR3 protein. The table shows about 840,000 distinct CDR3 sequences, with 35% to 40% occurring only once. The source material was blood. The receptors originated from a man aged 18 to 29 with Graves' hyperthyroidism.

This CDR3 is CASSILWGRGTDTQYF. CDR3 coding DNA: TGTGCCAGTAGTATCTTGTGGGGAAGGGGCACAGATACGCAGTATTTT. V and J are TRBV19 and TRBJ2-3; D call uncertain. With 3 bases removed from V and 1 base from J, the gap between germline ends came to 14 bases. CDR3 length equals 16 residues. The germline CDR1 and CDR2 sequences are LNHDA and SQIVND (reference sequence).

This rearrangement joins TRBV7-9 to TRBJ1-4; 12 nucleotides match TRBD1. Germline V gene data show CDR1 as SEHNR and CDR2 as FQNEAQ (reference sequence). The CDR3 consists of 14 residues. Trimming took 5 bases from V and 8 from J; bases not matched to a gene: 3. The DNA of the CDR3 is TGTGCCAGCAGCCGGGACAGGGGGCTAGAAAAACTGTTTTTT. This gives the protein CASSRDRGLEKLFF.

Turning to this clonotype: One junction end disagrees with the germline gene, perhaps due to a read error. The chain combines TRBV20-1 with TRBJ1-6; possibly TRBD1 for D (6 bases). Germline CDR1 DFQATT, CDR2 SNEGSKA (reference sequence). This CDR3 is built from 14 residues. CDR3 region: CSAKPQGYNSPLHF. In nucleotides, the CDR3 is TGCAGTGCTAAACCACAGGGTTACAATTCACCCCTACACTTT.

This clonotype has a handful of counts. The chain joins TRBV12-3 or TRBV12-4 to TRBJ1-2; a possible D gene is TRBD1 (6 bases). Trimming shortened V by 1 base and J by 4 bases, and 13 bases separated the two germline ends. The CDR3 length is 15 residues. This CDR3 reads CASSLGTGIVYGYTF. The DNA of the CDR3 is TGTGCCAGCAGTTTAGGAACAGGGATCGTCTATGGCTACACCTTC.

This clonotype was seen ten or more times. V and J are TRBV2 and TRBJ1-1; no clear D gene. This CDR3 region has 12 residues. Trimming shortened V by 7 bases and J by 1 base, and 7 bases separated the two germline ends. Germline lookup yields CDR1 SNHLY and CDR2 FYNNEI. CDR3: CASTNENTEAFF. In nucleotides, the CDR3 is TGTGCCAGCACAAACGAGAACACTGAAGCTTTCTTT. The full variable domain, in which reference TRBV2 and TRBJ1-1 provide the parts outside the CDR3, is EPEVTQTPSHQVTQMGQEVILRCVPISNHLYFYWYRQILGQKVEFLVSFYNNEISEKSEIFDDQFSVERPDGSNFTLKIRSTKLEDSAMYFCASTNENTEAFFGQGTRLTVV.

This clonotype appeared a few times. The gene calls are TRBV4-1 and TRBJ2-7; a possible D gene is TRBD1 (5 bases). The CDR3 extends over 14 amino acids. The ends were cut back, 0 bases at V and 2 bases at J, with 8 bases in the middle. Germline V gene data show CDR1 as MGHRA and CDR2 as YSYEKL. The CDR3, as DNA: TGCGCCAGCAGCCAAGATCGCAGGGCCTACGAGCAGTACTTC. Protein product: CASSQDRRAYEQYF.

In its sample, this clonotype was seen many times. The chain has TRBV19 and TRBJ2-7, with a possible D match to TRBD2 (6 bases). From germline, CDR1 is LNHDA and CDR2 SQIVND (reference sequence). The CDR3 length is 13 residues. Trimming cost V 4 bases and J 5 bases, with 12 bases left between them. CDR3 protein: CASSTTSSDEQYF. The CDR3 DNA is TGTGCCAGTAGTACGACTAGTTCCGACGAGCAGTACTTC.

The rearrangement links TRBV24-1 to TRBJ2-2; 7 nucleotides match TRBD2. CDR1 KGHDR and CDR2 SFDVKD come from the germline V gene. J was trimmed by 6 bases and V by 6 bases; bases with no gene match: 6. This CDR3 has 14 residues. The CDR3, as DNA: TGTGCCACCAGTTACTGGGCGGGAGCCGGGGAGCTGTTTTTT. Protein: CATSYWAGAGELFF.

The V and J genes are TRBV7-1 and TRBJ2-7; D remains unclear. TRBV7-1 is known as an ORF, though its function is uncertain. Trimming stripped 1 base from V and 1 base from J, with 11 bases between. The CDR3 loop spans 15 amino acids. The CDR3 is CASSSETTQSYEQYF. In DNA form, the CDR3 reads TGTGCCAGCAGCTCAGAGACGACGCAATCCTACGAGCAGTACTTC.

Notes on this clonotype: With a much larger clone just one base away, this may be a read error. The chain recombines TRBV19 with TRBJ2-6, with 12 positions matching TRBD1. Germline trimming cut 6 bases from V and 5 bases from J; bases unmatched to any gene: 5. CDR1 and CDR2 (germline): LNHDA, SQIVND (reference sequence). The CDR3 is 16 amino acids. DNA of the CDR3: TGTGCCAGTAGACCGGGACAGGGGGCTAGGGCCAACGTCCTGACTTTC. Translated: CASRPGQGARANVLTF.

The J gene is TRBJ2-7, the V gene TRBV9; D uncertain. Germline V gene sequence: CDR1 SGDLS, CDR2 YYNGEE. V gave up 5 bases and J gave up 3 bases, with 12 bases separating them. This CDR3 contains 13 residues. The CDR3 loop is CASSLSQIYEQYF. The CDR3 coding sequence is TGTGCCAGCAGTTTGAGTCAAATCTACGAGCAGTACTTC.

The chain recombines TRBV19 with TRBJ2-3; D is unresolved. The CDR3 runs 13 residues. Trimming shortened V by 5 bases and J by 1 base, and 7 bases separated the two germline ends. CDR1 is LNHDA, CDR2 SQIVND, per germline (reference sequence). CDR3 sequence reads: CASSPLGTDTQYF. The CDR3 DNA is TGTGCCAGTAGTCCTTTGGGCACAGATACGCAGTATTTT.

This clonotype appeared a single time. The CDR3 region is CASSIGRADTQYF. DNA for the CDR3: TGTGCCAGTAGTATAGGAAGGGCAGATACGCAGTATTTT. The genes are TRBV19 and TRBJ2-3; D remains ambiguous. From germline, CDR1 is LNHDA and CDR2 SQIVND (reference sequence). CDR3 length: 13 amino acids. The V end lost 1 base, the J end lost 4 bases, and 6 bases lay between the germline ends. The full variable domain, completed using reference TRBV19 and TRBJ2-3, is DGGITQSPKYLFRKEGQNVTLSCEQNLNHDAMYWYRQDPGQGLRLIYYSQIVNDFQKGDIAEGYSVSREKKESFPLTVTSAQKNPTAFYLCASSIGRADTQYFGPGTRLTVL.

This clonotype was counted once. This chain uses TRBV11-1 with TRBJ2-5; 9 bases are shared with TRBD2. Trimming removed 1 base from V and 2 bases from J; junction bases left unmatched: 5. This CDR3 is 16 amino acids long. Germline V CDR1 and CDR2: SGHAT, FQDESV (reference sequence). CDR3 loop: CASSLESSGSQETQYF. The CDR3 nucleotides are TGTGCCAGCAGCTTAGAGAGTAGCGGGAGTCAAGAGACCCAGTACTTC. Together with reference TRBV11-1 and TRBJ2-5, the CDR3 gives the full variable domain: EAEVAQSPRYKITEKSQAVAFWCDPISGHATLYWYRQILGQGPELLVQFQDESVVDDSQLPKDRFSAERLKGVDSTLKIQPAELGDSAMYLCASSLESSGSQETQYFGPGTRLLVL.

Note on this clonotype: Its ends do not fully match the called genes, so a read error is possible. The chain couples TRBV5-6 to TRBJ2-7; 9 bases are a match to TRBD1. This CDR3 spans 15 amino acids. From germline, CDR1 is SGHDT and CDR2 YYEEEE. This chain's CDR3 is CASSSGTGSSYEQNF. CDR3 DNA: TGTGCCAGCAGCTCCGGGACAGGGAGCTCCTACGAGCAGAACTTC.

The chain employs TRBV29-1 and TRBJ2-7, with TRBD2 as a possible D gene (5 bases). The CDR3 totals 12 residues. Trimming shortened V by 4 bases and J by 1 base, and 8 bases separated the two germline ends. Germline V CDR1 and CDR2: SQVTM, ANQGSEA. The CDR3 nucleotides read TGCAGCGTTGGAGGGAGATCCTACGAGCAGTACTTC. Its translation: CSVGGRSYEQYF.

This clonotype was recorded once. The chain links TRBV15 to TRBJ1-1, with a tentative D call TRBD1 (5 bases). Trimming cost V 0 bases and J 3 bases, with 14 bases left between them. Germline CDR1 LNHNV, CDR2 YYDKDF (reference sequence). The CDR3 runs 16 residues. CDR3 region: CATSRDQGRIDTEAFF. Here the CDR3 DNA reads TGTGCCACCAGCAGAGATCAGGGCAGGATTGACACTGAAGCTTTCTTT.

This clonotype was counted ten times or more. The chain recombines TRBV7-3 with TRBJ2-7; D gene unclear. This CDR3 is 12 amino acids long. The V gene's germline CDR1 is SGHTA and CDR2 FQGTGA. V was trimmed by 4 bases and J by 2 bases, leaving 6 bases between them. This CDR3 is CASSSATYEQYF. In DNA form, the CDR3 reads TGTGCCAGCAGCTCCGCTACCTACGAGCAGTACTTC.

This chain joins TRBV28 and TRBJ1-5, with a weak D call TRBD1 (6 bases). This CDR3 has 14 amino acids. The germline V gene has CDR1 MDHEN and CDR2 SYDVKM. V was cut by 6 bases and J by 3 bases, with 12 bases left in between. The CDR3 sequence is CASRPDSHNQPQHF. DNA for the CDR3: TGTGCCAGCAGACCGGACAGCCACAATCAGCCCCAGCATTTT.

This clonotype was seen a few times. V and J are TRBV6-2 or TRBV6-3 and TRBJ1-5; no definite D call. Germline V CDR1 and CDR2: MNHEY, SVGEGT. V lost 7 bases and J lost 7, with 14 bases in between. The CDR3 covers 13 residues. The CDR3 DNA reads as TGTGCCAGCATCGGCCAGGTTGGCCAGCCCCAGCATTTT. Translated: CASIGQVGQPQHF.

In this sample, this clonotype turned up many times. The chain uses TRBV7-8 and TRBJ2-7, with D unclear. The V and J ends lost 5 bases and 3 bases respectively, with 11 bases between them. Germline V gene sequence: CDR1 SGHVS, CDR2 FQNEAQ. CDR3 length: 13 amino acids. Here the CDR3 reads CASSQAQDYEQYF. CDR3 sequence (DNA): TGTGCCAGCAGCCAAGCCCAGGACTACGAGCAGTACTTC.

There are many counts of this clonotype. V gene TRBV7-9 combines with J gene TRBJ1-6, with 10 bases aligning to TRBD1. The CDR3 is made up of 15 amino acids. Per germline, CDR1 SEHNR and CDR2 FQNEAQ (reference sequence). V was clipped by 7 bases and J by 7 bases; unmatched bases: 7. CDR3 in DNA: TGTGCCAGCACCGGGACAGGGGACATCAATTCACCCCTCCACTTT. It translates to CASTGTGDINSPLHF.

The rearrangement uses TRBV19 and TRBJ2-5; TRBD2 is a possible D gene (6 bases). Germline values: CDR1 LNHDA, CDR2 SQIVND (reference sequence). Trimming cost V 1 base and J 1 base, with 10 bases left between them. The CDR3 covers 15 residues. CDR3 sequence reads: CASSIVGSPQETQYF. In DNA, the CDR3 is TGTGCCAGTAGTATAGTCGGGAGCCCCCAAGAGACCCAGTACTTC.

The table lists this clonotype with a few counts. The genes are TRBV7-2 and TRBJ1-5; D gene unclear. This CDR3 has 15 amino acids. Germline CDR1 and CDR2: SGHTA and FQGNSA. Trimming took 0 bases from V and 4 from J, leaving 10 bases between them. This CDR3 reads CASSLASAKNQPQHF. DNA for the CDR3: TGTGCCAGCAGCTTAGCTTCCGCGAAAAATCAGCCCCAGCATTTT.

The chain uses TRBV7-3 and TRBJ2-5; D unclear. The CDR3 is 11 amino acids. The germline gives CDR1 SGHTA, CDR2 FQGTGA. Written as DNA, the CDR3 is TGTGCTAGACCAACGGCAGGGACCCAGTACTTC. Encoded protein: CARPTAGTQYF.

This clonotype has more than one count but fewer than ten. V and J are TRBV11-2 and TRBJ2-7; tentative D call: TRBD1 (6 bases). The CDR3 is made up of 13 amino acids. With 5 bases removed from V and 5 bases from J, the gap between germline ends came to 13 bases. Germline CDR1 is SGHAT and CDR2 is FQNNGV. The CDR3 sequence is CASSQDRPHEQYF. CDR3 coding DNA: TGTGCCAGCAGCCAAGACAGGCCCCACGAGCAGTACTTC.

The chain is built from TRBV9 and TRBJ2-7; 8 bases agree with TRBD2. Germline V gene sequence: CDR1 SGDLS, CDR2 YYNGEE. V lost 0 bases, J lost 2 bases, and 4 bases stayed unmatched. There are 15 residues in the CDR3. The CDR3 region has the DNA TGTGCCAGCAGCGTAGATACTAGCGGAACCTACGAGCAGTACTTC. It translates to CASSVDTSGTYEQYF.

Concerning this clonotype itself: A much larger clone is a single base away; this may be a read error. The chain joins TRBV10-3 to TRBJ2-2, with D unclear. Trimming removed 5 bases from V and 4 bases from J, with 5 bases in between. The germline V gene has CDR1 ENHRY and CDR2 SYGVKD. The CDR3 runs 12 residues. Here the CDR3 reads CAISYGTGELFF. The CDR3 DNA follows: TGTGCCATCAGTTACGGCACCGGGGAGCTGTTTTTT.

The rearrangement uses TRBV4-1 and TRBJ2-7; TRBD1 matches 7 bases. The J segment lost 5 bases and the V segment lost 4 bases, leaving 8 bases of the junction unmatched. This CDR3 spans 14 amino acids. CDR1 MGHRA and CDR2 YSYEKL come from the germline V gene. The CDR3 is CASSRTGLSDEQYF. CDR3 coding DNA: TGCGCCAGCAGCCGGACAGGATTAAGCGACGAGCAGTACTTC.

This clonotype was detected a few times. The chain has TRBV6-2 or TRBV6-3 and TRBJ2-1; D gene ambiguous. Germline V gene sequence: CDR1 MNHEY, CDR2 SVGEGT. The CDR3 is 10 residues long. With 2 bases removed from V and 7 bases from J, the gap between germline ends came to 0 bases. Here the CDR3 DNA reads TGTGCCAGCAGTTACAATGAGCAGTTCTTC. It yields the protein CASSYNEQFF.

The V call is TRBV7-9, the J call TRBJ1-1; 8 positions match TRBD1. Germline V CDR1 and CDR2: SEHNR, FQNEAQ (reference sequence). The ends lost 5 bases at V and 7 bases at J; junction bases unmatched: 6. This CDR3 is built from 13 residues. The CDR3 spells CASSPWTGNEAFF. CDR3 DNA: TGTGCCAGCAGCCCCTGGACAGGGAATGAAGCTTTCTTT.